The 26 T cell receptor beta chains presented below share a single source sample, sequenced in a study of human T cells and chemical hapten exposure. Time point specified: patch test 3, about 24 weeks after DPC sensitization. Treatment here: therapeutic diphenylcyclopropenone sensitization with weekly scalp DPC. TCRdb reanalysed the RACE reads using MiXCR and keeps one entry per CDR3 protein. The table records tens of thousands of distinct CDR3 sequences, 13% of them present only once. Source: whole blood, taken in connection with sensitization to the hapten diphenylcyclopropenone (DPC). These receptors were collected from a woman in her fifties or sixties with alopecia areata. Some clones in this sample may be carry-over from other donors' samples.

The gene calls are TRBV29-1 and TRBJ1-5; 7 nucleotides line up with TRBD1. This CDR3 region has 12 residues. Per the germline V gene, CDR1 is SQVTM and CDR2 is ANQGSEA. J lost 5 bases, V lost 6 bases, and 4 bases had no gene match. CDR3 coding DNA: TGCAGCGTAGGGGGCACGGATCAGCCCCAGCATTTT. Translating it yields CSVGGTDQPQHF.

This clonotype was picked up a small number of times. The chain links TRBV20-1 to TRBJ2-1, with D possibly TRBD1 on 5 matching bases. The V end was cut by 3 bases, the J end by 6 bases, with 15 bases between. The CDR3 runs 14 residues. CDR1 is DFQATT and CDR2 is SNEGSKA in the germline V gene (reference sequence). CDR3 DNA sequence: TGCAGTGCTAGCGGTGACAGAAACTCCAATGAGCAGTTCTTC. Translated: CSASGDRNSNEQFF.

This clonotype has more than one count but fewer than ten. This likely comes from a read error, as the CDR3 has no conserved phenylalanine or tryptophan at its end. J is TRBJ2-1 and V is TRBV7-9; TRBD1 might be the D (8 bases). CDR1 is SEHNR and CDR2 is FQNEAQ in the germline V gene (reference sequence). V lost 4 bases and J lost 0, with 19 bases in between. This CDR3 region has 18 residues. The CDR3 reads CASSWQGASGSSYNEQFV. Here the CDR3 DNA reads TGTGCCAGCAGCTGGCAGGGGGCTAGCGGCAGCTCCTACAATGAGCAGTTCGTC.

V usage is TRBV24-1 and J usage is TRBJ2-7; perhaps TRBD1 as D (5 bases). Germline CDR1 reads KGHDR; CDR2 reads SFDVKD. Trimming removed 2 bases at V and 0 bases at J, with 10 bases between. The CDR3 runs to 15 residues. The CDR3 loop reads CATSDSRALSYEQYF. The CDR3 DNA reads TGTGCCACCAGTGATTCCAGGGCCCTCTCCTACGAGCAGTACTTC.

This clonotype was seen many times. This chain uses TRBV29-1 with TRBJ1-2; D is possibly TRBD1 (5 bases). CDR1 and CDR2 (germline): SQVTM, ANQGSEA. This CDR3 spans 14 amino acids. Trimming shortened V by 6 bases and J by 4 bases, and 18 bases separated the two germline ends. CDR3 bases: TGCAGCGTCGAGATGGGTTGGGGCAGCTATGGCTACACCTTC. Its protein is CSVEMGWGSYGYTF.

Ten or more counts support this clonotype. The chain links TRBV2 to TRBJ2-1; 8 positions match TRBD2. V was clipped by 7 bases and J by 4 bases; unmatched bases: 6. The germline CDR1 and CDR2 sequences are SNHLY and FYNNEI. This CDR3 contains 14 residues. The CDR3 nucleotides are TGTGCCAGCAAGCCGGGACTAGTATACAATGAGCAGTTCTTC. Amino acid sequence: CASKPGLVYNEQFF.

Only a few counts were recorded for this clonotype. The chain recombines TRBV29-1 with TRBJ2-1; 11 nucleotides line up with TRBD1. The germline gives CDR1 SQVTM, CDR2 ANQGSEA. The CDR3 is 12 residues long. Trimming cost V 8 bases and J 8 bases; bases outside gene matches: 5. CDR3 DNA sequence: TGCAGCTCCGGACAGGGGGCAGATGAGCAGTTCTTC. Translated, it gives CSSGQGADEQFF.

A few counts support this clonotype. V usage is TRBV5-5 and J usage is TRBJ1-1, with D unresolved. Germline CDR1 SGHKS, CDR2 YYEKEE (reference sequence). This CDR3 has 13 amino acids. The ends were cut back, 4 bases at V and 6 bases at J, with 13 bases in the middle. This CDR3 reads CASSPGGFSEAFF. For the CDR3, the DNA is TGTGCCAGCAGCCCTGGCGGGTTCTCTGAAGCTTTCTTT. Complete variable domain (other parts from reference TRBV5-5 and TRBJ1-1): DAGVTQSPTHLIKTRGQQVTLRCSPISGHKSVSWYQQVLGQGPQFIFQYYEKEERGRGNFPDRFSARQFPNYSSELNVNALLLGDSALYLCASSPGGFSEAFFGQGTRLTVV.

This clonotype was found many times. This chain uses TRBV4-1 with TRBJ2-3; no clear D. V lost 1 base and J 3 bases, leaving 2 bases between the germline ends. CDR3 size: 12 residues. Germline V gives CDR1 MGHRA, CDR2 YSYEKL. DNA of the CDR3: TGCGCCAGCAGCCAAGTGACAGATACGCAGTATTTT. Protein product: CASSQVTDTQYF.

The table lists this clonotype with many counts. The J gene is TRBJ1-1, the V gene TRBV5-1, with D maybe TRBD1 (6 bases). Germline CDR1 and CDR2: SGHRS and YFSETQ. Trimming removed 4 bases at V and 1 base at J, with 17 bases between. The CDR3 sequence is 16 residues long. The CDR3 loop reads CASSTYPGEKNTEAFF. Here the CDR3 DNA reads TGCGCCAGCAGCACCTATCCAGGGGAGAAGAACACTGAAGCTTTCTTT.

This clonotype was detected many times. The DNA for the CDR3 is TGTGCCACCAGGAACCGGGCCAGCACCGGGGAGCTGTTTTTT. Protein: CATRNRASTGELFF. V gene TRBV15 combines with J gene TRBJ2-2, with no clear D. Germline lookup yields CDR1 LNHNV and CDR2 YYDKDF (reference sequence). The length of the CDR3 is 14 residues. V was pared by 6 bases and J by 4 bases, with 12 bases between.

The J gene is TRBJ1-2, the V gene TRBV6-5; D call uncertain. The germline V gene has CDR1 MNHEY and CDR2 SVGAGI. The CDR3 totals 17 residues. The V and J ends lost 1 base and 4 bases respectively, with 19 bases between them. DNA of the CDR3: TGTGCCAGCAGTTACTATGGACCCTCGAAGACTTTCTATGGCTACACCTTC. It is translated as CASSYYGPSKTFYGYTF.

This clonotype was seen only a few times. The gene calls are TRBV20-1 and TRBJ2-1; a weak D match, TRBD1 (5 bases). Germline V gives CDR1 DFQATT, CDR2 SNEGSKA (reference sequence). The CDR3 is 13 amino acids. The V and J ends lost 5 bases and 6 bases respectively, with 14 bases between them. CDR3 nucleotides: TGCAGTGCTGACCCAGGGTACACCAATGAGCAGTTCTTC. As protein: CSADPGYTNEQFF.

This clonotype was seen ten or more times. This sequence joins TRBV7-9 and TRBJ2-2, with 10 positions matching TRBD1. Germline trimming cut 5 bases from V and 2 bases from J; bases unmatched to any gene: 5. The CDR3 covers 16 residues. The germline V gene has CDR1 SEHNR and CDR2 FQNEAQ (reference sequence). DNA of the CDR3: TGTGCCAGCAGCCTGCGGACAGGGGGTAACACCGGGGAGCTGTTTTTT. This gives the protein CASSLRTGGNTGELFF.

The chain recombines TRBV10-1 with TRBJ2-1; the match to TRBD2 covers 7 bases. There are 17 residues in the CDR3. Germline CDR1 WNHNN, CDR2 SYGVQD (reference sequence). The ends lost 2 bases at V and 0 bases at J; junction bases unmatched: 7. The CDR3 loop is CASSEVASGFSYNEQFF. The CDR3 DNA follows: TGCGCCAGCAGTGAGGTGGCTAGCGGTTTCTCCTACAATGAGCAGTTCTTC.

The J gene is TRBJ2-1, the V gene TRBV7-8; maybe TRBD2 (6 bases). The CDR3 has 18 amino acids. In germline, CDR1 is SGHVS, CDR2 FQNEAQ. The V and J ends lost 5 bases and 0 bases respectively, with 20 bases between them. In nucleotides, the CDR3 is TGTGCCAGCAGCCCACTAGGGACTGTCATGAGCTCCTACAATGAGCAGTTCTTC. Protein product: CASSPLGTVMSSYNEQFF. The full variable domain, with the rest looked up from reference TRBV7-8 and TRBJ2-1, is GAGVSQSPRYKVAKRGQDVALRCDPISGHVSLFWYQQALGQGPEFLTYFQNEAQLDKSGLPSDRFFAERPEGSVSTLKIQRTQQEDSAVYLCASSPLGTVMSSYNEQFFGPGTRLTVL.

This clonotype occurred many times. V and J are TRBV24-1 and TRBJ2-5; D is ambiguous. Germline V gene lookup returns CDR1 KGHDR and CDR2 SFDVKD. The CDR3 is 14 amino acids. V lost 4 bases to trimming and J lost 0 bases, with 8 bases between them. The CDR3 nucleotides are TGTGCCACCAGTGACCGAAGGTACCAAGAGACCCAGTACTTC. Encoded protein: CATSDRRYQETQYF.

This clonotype was seen many times. This chain links TRBV7-2 with TRBJ1-5, with 7 bases aligning to TRBD1. The J segment lost 8 bases and the V segment lost 5 bases, leaving 6 bases of the junction unmatched. The CDR3 totals 13 residues. Germline V lookup: CDR1 SGHTA, CDR2 FQGNSA. The CDR3 DNA reads as TGTGCCAGCAGCCGGGACAGCATAGAGCCCCAGCATTTT. Amino acids: CASSRDSIEPQHF. Drawing the rest from reference TRBV7-2 and TRBJ1-5, the complete variable domain is GAGVSQSPSNKVTEKGKDVELRCDPISGHTALYWYRQSLGQGLEFLIYFQGNSAPDKSGLPSDRFSAERTGGSVSTLTIQRTQQEDSAVYLCASSRDSIEPQHFGDGTRLSIL.

As for this clonotype: A read error may explain this, as a much larger clone is one base away. The chain recombines TRBV21-1 with TRBJ2-7; the table calls TRBD2, which could not be checked here. TRBV21-1 constitutes a pseudogene. The CDR3 contains 15 residues. CDR3 residues: CASCKPREKDYEQYF. DNA of the CDR3: TGTGCCAGCTGCAAACCGCGGGAGAAAGACTACGAGCAGTACTTC.

This clonotype was seen ten or more times. The chain combines TRBV29-1 with TRBJ1-2; D is ambiguous. Trimming removed 6 bases at V and 1 base at J, with 15 bases between. There are 14 residues in the CDR3. Germline CDR1 and CDR2: SQVTM and ANQGSEA. CDR3 in amino acids: CSVVRVGGNYGYTF. CDR3 in DNA: TGCAGCGTGGTCCGGGTTGGTGGTAACTATGGCTACACCTTC.

This clonotype was seen ten or more times. This chain links TRBV5-5 with TRBJ2-3; D may be TRBD1 (5 bases). This CDR3 has 11 residues. Between the trimmed V and J ends, which lost 6 bases and 8 bases, there was a span of 10 bases. Germline CDR1 and CDR2: SGHKS and YYEKEE (reference sequence). The CDR3 loop reads CASIRGLTQYF. The CDR3 nucleotides are TGTGCCAGCATAAGGGGCCTTACGCAGTATTTT.

The sample holds a few counts of this clonotype. The CDR3 coding sequence is TGTGCCAGCAGTCCCGGGACAGCGTACCTCTCCTACGAGCAGTACTTC. Translated: CASSPGTAYLSYEQYF. This chain connects TRBV12-3 or TRBV12-4 to TRBJ2-7, with 7 bases identical to TRBD1. The CDR3 is made up of 16 amino acids. With V trimmed by 5 bases and J by 0 bases, 10 bases remained unmatched.

This clonotype appeared many times. The chain uses TRBV7-9 and TRBJ2-7; 11 bases map to TRBD2. The germline gives CDR1 SEHNR, CDR2 FQNEAQ (reference sequence). This CDR3 is 17 amino acids long. The junction had 13 bases not matched to a gene; V was cut back by 5 bases and J by 4 bases. Written as DNA, the CDR3 is TGTGCCAGCAGCCCCGGGACTAGCGGTCTGAGGGGTTACGAGCAGTACTTC. Protein sequence: CASSPGTSGLRGYEQYF.

As concerns this clonotype: A much larger clonotype is one base distant, so this may be a read error. The chain couples TRBV24-1 to TRBJ2-1; 9 nucleotides match TRBD2. Germline CDR1 reads KGHDR; CDR2 reads SFDVKD. The junction had 14 bases not matched to a gene; V was cut back by 9 bases and J by 0 bases. This CDR3 has 18 amino acids. CDR3 coding DNA: TGTGCCACCGGTCGTCCCGGGACTAGCTCAGGCTCCTACAATGAGCAGTTCTTC. It codes for CATGRPGTSSGSYNEQFF.

This clonotype was counted ten times or more. This rearrangement joins TRBV6-6 to TRBJ2-3, with 7 bases matching TRBD2. Unmatched junction bases numbered 14, after V lost 6 bases and J lost 5 bases. The CDR3 covers 16 residues. Germline loops: CDR1 MNHNY, CDR2 SVGAGI (reference sequence). The CDR3 sequence: CASRELGGRAGDTQYF. In nucleotides, the CDR3 is TGTGCCAGCAGGGAGTTGGGAGGGAGGGCCGGAGATACGCAGTATTTT.

CDR3 coding DNA: TGTGCCAGCAGTTTCTATGACGGATCGACCTACGAGCAGTACTTC. It codes for CASSFYDGSTYEQYF. The chain couples TRBV27 to TRBJ2-7; D not certain. The CDR3 sequence is 15 residues long. From germline, CDR1 is MNHEY and CDR2 SMNVEV (reference sequence). The ends were cut back, 3 bases at V and 2 bases at J, with 14 bases in the middle.